The TCR beta chain described here comes from a study of blood T cell repertoires in COVID-19. Original methodology: Amplifying reference gene primers gave estimates of nucleated cell counts. Produced via immunoSEQ multiplex PCR; TCRdb's table is partial and in-frame only. The DNA was the basis for D and trimming; V, J and clone size are from that table. The table includes 95,000 to 150,000 clones, over 75% detected once. The clonotype originates from an elderly man with active or convalescent COVID-19. The sequencing sample was made of peripheral blood.

CDR3 protein: CASSLSSGGLYEQYF. DNA of the CDR3: TGTGCCAGCAGCTTAAGTAGCGGGGGCCTCTACGAGCAGTACTTC. The rearrangement uses TRBV7-3 and TRBJ2-7; 9 bases are a match to TRBD2. Germline V gene lookup returns CDR1 SGHTA and CDR2 FQGTGA. V shed 1 base and J 3 bases; nucleotides not matched to a gene: 4. This CDR3 contains 15 residues.